A selection of T cell receptor beta chains follows, all from one sample in a study of immune evolution from preneoplasia to lung adenocarcinoma. Produced via immunoSEQ multiplex PCR; TCRdb's table is partial and in-frame only. Altogether tens of thousands of clones are present, around 74% being singletons, with the ten largest covering 5.5% to 6%. The sequenced sample consisted of FFPE invasive lung adenocarcinoma tissue. These receptor sequences come from a person aged 60 to 70 with invasive lung adenocarcinoma. Some clones in this sample may be carry-over from other donors' samples. CDR3s include the opening cysteine and the closing phenylalanine or tryptophan. Each record gives: D gene, clone size, V gene, J gene, CDR3 protein. A D gene is named only where the DNA matches it firmly. A clone size is listed for some rows: how often the clone was seen (once, few, many), or a class if it is expanded.

NA	NA	TRBV14	TRBJ1-1	CASSQTGGYTEAFF
NA	NA	TRBV5-1	TRBJ2-5	CASSLGWGEQETQYF
NA	NA	TRBV11-2	TRBJ2-7	CASRPLTGISEQYF
TRBD1	NA	TRBV28	TRBJ1-5	CASSSRQGFSNQPQHF
TRBD2	NA	TRBV30	TRBJ2-1	CAWSRTSGTQFF
NA	NA	TRBV2	TRBJ2-7	CASNPPPYYEQYF
TRBD1	NA	TRBV6-6	TRBJ1-1	CASTTGGYTEAFF
TRBD2	NA	TRBV28	TRBJ2-5	CASSGWTSGTTYQETQYF
TRBD1	NA	TRBV18	TRBJ1-1	CASSPGQGLQNTEAFF
TRBD1	NA	TRBV5-1	TRBJ2-5	CASSFRGTGYQETQYF
TRBD1	NA	TRBV19	TRBJ2-3	CASSGPGQALRTQYF
TRBD2	NA	TRBV28	TRBJ2-1	CASSLYGSGRSYNEQFF
TRBD1	NA	TRBV7-8	TRBJ2-3	CASSPSGGATDTQYF
TRBD1	once	TRBV4-2	TRBJ2-1	CASSPGQGPYNEQFF
NA	NA	TRBV7-2	TRBJ1-1	CASSLYENTEAFF
TRBD1	once	TRBV5-1	TRBJ2-5	CASSPLRDRVKETQYF
NA	NA	TRBV19	TRBJ2-1	CASSTKHRDSYNEQFF
TRBD2	NA	TRBV18	TRBJ2-5	CASYRLAGGPQETQYF
NA	NA	TRBV2	TRBJ2-2	CASSGAASTGELFF
NA	NA	TRBV7-2	TRBJ2-7	CASRPLTGISEQYF
NA	NA	TRBV6-5	TRBJ2-4	CASSYSFSAKNIQYF
NA	NA	TRBV7-2	TRBJ2-2	CASSLGAGNTGELFF
NA	NA	TRBV28	TRBJ2-5	CASSLGQGEETQYF
NA	NA	TRBV15	TRBJ2-1	CATSRDSGVGFNEQFF
TRBD1	once	TRBV10-3	TRBJ1-5	CAISGKGQGSGGNQPQHF
TRBD1	NA	TRBV7-3	TRBJ1-2	CASSLEGQLPYGYTF
NA	NA	TRBV4-1	TRBJ1-2	CASSRRLSGEYYGYTF
NA	NA	TRBV28	TRBJ1-4	CASSFQGAVRGEKLFF
NA	NA	TRBV15	TRBJ2-2	CATAPNPDGWNTGELFF
NA	NA	TRBV28	TRBJ2-3	CASSLGLGRADTQYF
TRBD1	NA	TRBV27	TRBJ2-5	CASSLWGAGGPSEETQYF
TRBD2	NA	TRBV30	TRBJ2-4	CAWSGLAGAKNIQYF
TRBD2	NA	TRBV5-1	TRBJ2-7	CASRGGSKSYEQYF
NA	NA	TRBV15	TRBJ1-4	CATSRDLGATNEKLFF
NA	NA	TRBV7-6	TRBJ2-5	CASSLALFGGLHF
TRBD1	few	TRBV4-1	TRBJ2-3	CASSQTGTGSTDTQYF
TRBD2	NA	TRBV10-3	TRBJ2-1	CAISGLAGGNEQFF
TRBD1	NA	TRBV7-2	TRBJ2-6	CASSLTGGSGANVLTF
NA	NA	TRBV29-1	TRBJ2-3	CSVTWGIAGDTQYF
TRBD1	few	TRBV28	TRBJ1-2	CASSQDRGLHGYTF
NA	few	TRBV30	TRBJ1-2	CAGRAGLNYGYTF
NA	NA	TRBV28	TRBJ1-1	CASSSGRAFF
NA	NA	TRBV23-1	TRBJ2-3	CASSTGSTDTQYF
NA	NA	TRBV28	TRBJ2-3	CATSRRGPDTQYF
NA	NA	TRBV10-2	TRBJ1-3	CASSGAGNTIYF